Listed below are T cell receptor beta chains from one sample, sequenced in a study of PD-1 blockade in classical Hodgkin lymphoma. This table comes from immunoSEQ multiplex PCR, and its TCRdb copy is limited to in-frame clones, with some not included. The table has 20,000 to 25,000 clones, over 60% seen once. The specimen was peripheral blood mononuclear cells (PBMCs), collected before the second cycle of nivolumab. These receptor sequences come from a human donor with classical Hodgkin lymphoma. The CDR3 runs from the conserved cysteine through the conserved F or W. D genes are given only for firm matches. Expanded clones are given a class, and other clones once, few, many or no size at all.

v_call: TRBV1; j_call: TRBJ2-3; clone_size: once; d_call: .; cdr3_nt: TGCACCAGCAGCCAACCCGCGGGACTAGCGGGAGGGCCTGGGGCAGATACGCAGTATTTT; cdr3_aa: CTSSQPAGLAGGPGADTQYF
v_call: TRBV10-1; j_call: TRBJ2-1; clone_size: .; d_call: TRBD2; cdr3_nt: TGCGCCAGCAGCACTAGCGGGAGGTACAATGAGCAGTTCTTC; cdr3_aa: CASSTSGRYNEQFF
v_call: TRBV19; j_call: TRBJ1-1; clone_size: .; d_call: .; cdr3_nt: TGTGCCAGTAGTGTACAATCGAACACTGAAGCTTTCTTT; cdr3_aa: CASSVQSNTEAFF
v_call: TRBV5-4; j_call: TRBJ2-3; clone_size: .; d_call: .; cdr3_nt: TGTGCCAGCAGCTTTGATGTCGGGAGTAGCACAGATACGCAGTATTTT; cdr3_aa: CASSFDVGSSTDTQYF
v_call: TRBV14; j_call: TRBJ2-1; clone_size: .; d_call: .; cdr3_nt: TGTGCCAGCAGCCGGAACCTCATGGATGAGCAGTTCTTC; cdr3_aa: CASSRNLMDEQFF
v_call: TRBV19; j_call: TRBJ1-1; clone_size: .; d_call: .; cdr3_nt: TGTGCCAGTACCCGCTTTGTCAGGGCGGACACTGAAGCTTTCTTT; cdr3_aa: CASTRFVRADTEAFF
v_call: TRBV7-9; j_call: TRBJ2-2; clone_size: .; d_call: TRBD1; cdr3_nt: TGTGCCAGCAGCTTAACCACAGGGGTCATCACCGGGGAGCTGTTTTTT; cdr3_aa: CASSLTTGVITGELFF
v_call: TRBV28; j_call: TRBJ2-2; clone_size: few; d_call: TRBD1; cdr3_nt: TGTGCCAGCGCGACAGGGGGCACCGGGGAGCTGTTTTTT; cdr3_aa: CASATGGTGELFF
v_call: TRBV19; j_call: TRBJ2-6; clone_size: few; d_call: .; cdr3_nt: TGTGCCAGTAGTATCAGAGGCGGTCCTAGCTCTGGGGCCAACGTCCTGACTTTC; cdr3_aa: CASSIRGGPSSGANVLTF
v_call: TRBV7-9; j_call: TRBJ1-2; clone_size: .; d_call: .; cdr3_nt: TGTGCCAGCAGTATCTCCAGGGGAGACTATGGCTACACCTTC; cdr3_aa: CASSISRGDYGYTF
v_call: TRBV7-9; j_call: TRBJ2-1; clone_size: .; d_call: TRBD2; cdr3_nt: TGTGCCAGCAGGAGGACTAGCAGCAATGAGCAGTTCTTC; cdr3_aa: CASRRTSSNEQFF
v_call: TRBV28; j_call: TRBJ1-1; clone_size: .; d_call: .; cdr3_nt: TGTGCCAGCAGTTTAAAGCGGGTTTGGACTGAAGCTTTCTTT; cdr3_aa: CASSLKRVWTEAFF
v_call: TRBV5-1; j_call: TRBJ2-3; clone_size: .; d_call: TRBD1; cdr3_nt: TGCGCCAGCAGCCGGACAGGGTCCACAGATACGCAGTATTTT; cdr3_aa: CASSRTGSTDTQYF
v_call: TRBV6-6; j_call: TRBJ1-5; clone_size: .; d_call: .; cdr3_nt: TGTGCCAGCAGACCCGACAGTTATAGCAATCAGCCCCAGCATTTT; cdr3_aa: CASRPDSYSNQPQHF
v_call: TRBV11-2; j_call: TRBJ2-7; clone_size: .; d_call: .; cdr3_nt: TGTGCCAGCAGCTTAGATTTGAGGTCCTACGAGCAGTACTTC; cdr3_aa: CASSLDLRSYEQYF
v_call: TRBV6-1; j_call: TRBJ2-3; clone_size: .; d_call: TRBD2; cdr3_nt: TGTGCCAGCAGACTTTGGGACTACACAGATACGCAGTATTTT; cdr3_aa: CASRLWDYTDTQYF
v_call: TRBV6-4; j_call: TRBJ2-3; clone_size: .; d_call: .; cdr3_nt: TGTGCCAGCAGTGACTCGGGGCTATACACAGATACGCAGTATTTT; cdr3_aa: CASSDSGLYTDTQYF
v_call: TRBV4-2; j_call: TRBJ1-4; clone_size: .; d_call: .; cdr3_nt: TGTGCCAGCAGCCAAGATGGGAAGGTAACGAGTTATGAAAAACTGTTTTTT; cdr3_aa: CASSQDGKVTSYEKLFF
v_call: TRBV27; j_call: TRBJ1-1; clone_size: few; d_call: TRBD1; cdr3_nt: TGTGCCAGCAGTTCCCTGGACAGGGCAAGGACTGAAGCTTTCTTT; cdr3_aa: CASSSLDRARTEAFF
v_call: TRBV27; j_call: TRBJ2-5; clone_size: .; d_call: TRBD2; cdr3_nt: TGTGCCAGCAGTTTCGGGGGAGGGCAAGAGACCCAGTACTTC; cdr3_aa: CASSFGGGQETQYF
v_call: TRBV5-1; j_call: TRBJ1-3; clone_size: .; d_call: .; cdr3_nt: TGCGCCAGCAGCTTGGCCGGGCAGGGTACCGGAAACACCATATATTTT; cdr3_aa: CASSLAGQGTGNTIYF
v_call: TRBV6-1; j_call: TRBJ2-7; clone_size: .; d_call: TRBD2; cdr3_nt: TGTGCCAGCAGTGAAGTCGCGGGAGGGAGCTCCTACGAGCAGTACTTC; cdr3_aa: CASSEVAGGSSYEQYF